Following are 32 T cell receptor beta chains from one sample sequenced in a study of early T cells in non-severe SARS-CoV-2 infection. TCRdb reanalysed the 5' RACE reads using MiXCR and keeps one entry per CDR3 protein. This table holds 35,000 to 45,000 distinct CDR3 sequences, 9.5% to 15% found once. Sequenced material: whole blood. All receptors come from an adult who was a healthcare worker with PCR-confirmed SARS-CoV-2 infection or an uninfected control (not recorded which).

The chain has TRBV7-2 and TRBJ2-5, with no clear D. V lost 5 bases and J 5 bases, leaving 6 bases between the germline ends. Germline V lookup: CDR1 SGHTA, CDR2 FQGNSA. The CDR3 consists of 11 residues. The DNA of the CDR3 is TGTGCCAGCAGCCGATGGGAGACCCAGTACTTC. This sequence encodes CASSRWETQYF.

This clonotype has a count of ten or more. The chain uses TRBV20-1 and TRBJ2-1; no reliable D call. The V gene's germline CDR1 is DFQATT and CDR2 SNEGSKA (reference sequence). There are 16 residues in the CDR3. V was trimmed by 1 base and J by 0 bases, leaving 13 bases between them. The DNA for the CDR3 is TGCAGTGCTAGAGTCCCTTGGCGGAACTCCTACAATGAGCAGTTCTTC. The encoded protein is CSARVPWRNSYNEQFF.

This clonotype was recorded a few times. The CDR3 DNA sequence: TGCGCCAGCAGCTTGACAGGGGGATCCCAAGAGACCCAGTACTTC. This sequence encodes CASSLTGGSQETQYF. The chain employs TRBV5-1 and TRBJ2-5, with 8 bases identical to TRBD1. The length of the CDR3 is 15 residues. The V gene's germline CDR1 is SGHRS and CDR2 YFSETQ. J gave up 1 base and V 1 base, and 3 bases lay outside the gene matches.

This clonotype was seen ten or more times. The chain is built from TRBV6-2 or TRBV6-3 and TRBJ2-7; TRBD2 aligns across 14 bases. Germline values: CDR1 MNHEY, CDR2 SVGEGT. The CDR3 is 17 residues long. The V and J ends lost 8 bases and 2 bases, in that order; junction bases with no gene match: 11. This chain's CDR3 is CASVETGTSGRAYEQYF. CDR3 DNA: TGTGCCAGCGTAGAGACAGGGACTAGCGGGAGAGCCTACGAGCAGTACTTC.

The rearrangement uses TRBV6-2 or TRBV6-3 and TRBJ1-1; D not resolved. This CDR3 comprises 14 residues. V shed 7 bases and J shed 0 bases, with 12 bases lying between them. CDR1 and CDR2 from the germline V gene are MNHEY and SVGEGT. CDR3 in amino acids: CASILRPMNTEAFF. The CDR3 DNA reads TGTGCCAGCATTCTGCGGCCAATGAACACTGAAGCTTTCTTT.

At least ten counts were recorded for this clonotype. The chain recombines TRBV20-1 with TRBJ2-4; D might be TRBD1 (6 bases). CDR1 is DFQATT and CDR2 is SNEGSKA in the germline V gene (reference sequence). V was pared by 6 bases and J by 0 bases, with 24 bases between. The length of the CDR3 is 18 residues. In nucleotides, the CDR3 is TGCAGTGCCAAACCGAAGAAAGGACAGCAGCTAGCCAAAAACATTCAGTACTTC. It codes for CSAKPKKGQQLAKNIQYF.

This clonotype was observed at least ten times. J is TRBJ1-4 and V is TRBV5-1; the match to TRBD1 covers 7 bases. Germline CDR1 reads SGHRS; CDR2 reads YFSETQ. Trimming at V came to 4 bases and at J to 0 bases, leaving 3 bases not matched to a gene. The length of the CDR3 is 15 residues. As DNA, the CDR3 is TGCGCCAGCAGCCGCGGGACAGCAACTAATGAAAAACTGTTTTTT. Its translation is CASSRGTATNEKLFF.

The chain carries TRBV20-1 and TRBJ1-1; 9 bases are shared with TRBD1. Per the germline V gene, CDR1 is DFQATT and CDR2 is SNEGSKA (reference sequence). The CDR3 covers 14 residues. V was pared by 5 bases and J by 4 bases, with 8 bases of the junction left unmatched. The CDR3 is CSAQPGTGRTEAFF. In DNA form, the CDR3 reads TGCAGTGCTCAACCCGGGACAGGGCGCACTGAAGCTTTCTTT.

The gene calls are TRBV20-1 and TRBJ1-2; 9 bases match TRBD1. The V gene's germline CDR1 is DFQATT and CDR2 SNEGSKA (reference sequence). The CDR3 loop spans 14 amino acids. The J segment lost 0 bases and the V segment lost 3 bases, leaving 2 bases of the junction unmatched. The CDR3 here is CSASGTGSNYGYTF. The DNA of the CDR3 is TGCAGTGCTAGTGGGACAGGGTCTAACTATGGCTACACCTTC.

The gene calls are TRBV7-9 and TRBJ1-1, with a tentative D call TRBD1 (6 bases). The CDR3 contains 14 residues. Germline values: CDR1 SEHNR, CDR2 FQNEAQ (reference sequence). Trimming removed 8 bases at V and 3 bases at J, with 16 bases between. The DNA of the CDR3 is TGTGCCAGCCCTTCGGGCAGGGGAGACACTGAAGCTTTCTTT. It is translated as CASPSGRGDTEAFF.

This clonotype has only one observation. The V gene is TRBV18, the J gene TRBJ2-2, with 7 bases aligning to TRBD1. CDR1 and CDR2 from the germline V gene are KGHSH and LQKENI. The CDR3 covers 16 residues. V was pared by 1 base and J by 2 bases, with 4 bases of the junction left unmatched. The CDR3 nucleotides read TGTGCCAGCTCACCACAAGGGACAGCTAACACCGGGGAGCTGTTTTTT. This translates into CASSPQGTANTGELFF.

This clonotype has just a few counts. The chain combines TRBV6-2 or TRBV6-3 with TRBJ2-1; 7 nucleotides line up with TRBD1. CDR3 length: 15 residues. The J segment lost 7 bases and the V segment lost 5 bases, leaving 11 bases of the junction unmatched. Germline assignment: CDR1 MNHEY and CDR2 SVGEGT. The CDR3 DNA follows: TGTGCCAGCAGTCCCTACAGGGGTGAAGTGAATGAGCAGTTCTTC. Protein: CASSPYRGEVNEQFF.

This clonotype was counted a few times. The chain couples TRBV20-1 to TRBJ1-1; D not certain. CDR3 length: 13 amino acids. The germline gives CDR1 DFQATT, CDR2 SNEGSKA (reference sequence). Trimming shortened V by 3 bases and J by 0 bases, and 8 bases separated the two germline ends. CDR3 coding DNA: TGCAGTGCTAGTAAAGAGCTGAACACTGAAGCTTTCTTT. It specifies CSASKELNTEAFF.

The table lists this clonotype with many counts. The gene calls are TRBV4-2 and TRBJ2-5; no clear D gene. Trimming pared 3 bases from V and 5 bases from J, leaving 13 bases between. CDR1 and CDR2 (germline): LGHNA, YNFKEQ. The CDR3 has 14 amino acids. The CDR3: CASSHPRSGETQYF. In DNA, the CDR3 is TGTGCCAGCAGCCATCCTCGATCCGGGGAGACCCAGTACTTC.

The chain couples TRBV28 to TRBJ2-7; the D call may be TRBD1 or TRBD2 (5 bases each). Germline CDR1 and CDR2: MDHEN and SYDVKM. V shed 6 bases and J shed 4 bases, with 13 bases lying between them. The CDR3 length is 13 residues. The CDR3 region is CASSPPRGYEQYF. The CDR3, as DNA: TGTGCCAGCAGCCCTCCGAGGGGTTACGAGCAGTACTTC.

The gene calls are TRBV5-1 and TRBJ1-2; D is unclear. Germline V gene data show CDR1 as SGHRS and CDR2 as YFSETQ. The ends were cut back, 2 bases at V and 4 bases at J, with 9 bases in the middle. The CDR3 is 13 residues long. The DNA for the CDR3 is TGCGCCAGCAGCTTTGAACCGCTCTATGGCTACACCTTC. It yields the protein CASSFEPLYGYTF.

This clonotype was picked up many times. The chain couples TRBV20-1 to TRBJ2-1; D is ambiguous. The CDR3 covers 17 residues. Deletions cut 2 bases from V and 1 base from J, with 18 bases between. Germline V CDR1 and CDR2: DFQATT, SNEGSKA (reference sequence). The CDR3 DNA sequence: TGCAGTGCTAGAAGGGCAGGCGAGCTGTTGTCCTACAATGAGCAGTTCTTC. The encoded protein is CSARRAGELLSYNEQFF.

There are a few counts of this clonotype. The V call is TRBV29-1, the J call TRBJ2-2; no clear D gene. Germline CDR1 and CDR2: SQVTM and ANQGSEA. V was shortened by 3 bases and J by 6 bases, with 11 bases between the two germline ends. The CDR3 covers 13 residues. The CDR3 DNA is TGCAGCGTTGAGGTTAGAGCCGCCGGGGAGCTGTTTTTT. It translates to CSVEVRAAGELFF.

This clonotype was seen only a few times. V usage is TRBV3-2 and J usage is TRBJ2-1; the table gives TRBD1 as D, unverified against the DNA. TRBV3-2 is shown as a pseudogene. The CDR3 has 16 residues. The DNA for the CDR3 is TGTGCCAGCAGCCACGAAGCCCGGATCCTCTACAATGAGCAGTTCTTC. This gives the protein CASSHEARILYNEQFF.

This clonotype was counted between two and nine times. V is TRBV28 and J is TRBJ1-4, with unresolved D. Germline V lookup: CDR1 MDHEN, CDR2 SYDVKM. The ends were cut back, 6 bases at V and 10 bases at J, with 18 bases in the middle. CDR3 size: 14 residues. For the CDR3, the DNA is TGTGCCAGCAGCAAAGTCGTTCAGCGGCGAAAACTGTTTTTT. This gives the protein CASSKVVQRRKLFF.

This clonotype was seen ten or more times. The chain carries TRBV11-1 and TRBJ2-7; 7 nucleotides agree with TRBD2. The junction had 6 bases not matched to a gene; V was cut back by 5 bases and J by 5 bases. Germline CDR1 and CDR2: SGHAT and FQDESV (reference sequence). The CDR3 runs 13 residues. CDR3 sequence: CASSPRRENEQYF. DNA for the CDR3: TGTGCCAGCAGCCCTCGGCGGGAGAACGAGCAGTACTTC.

A few counts support this clonotype. This rearrangement joins TRBV20-1 to TRBJ2-1; 8 nucleotides agree with TRBD1. V lost 2 bases and J lost 6; bases outside the gene matches: 6. The length of the CDR3 is 14 residues. Germline V CDR1 and CDR2: DFQATT, SNEGSKA (reference sequence). In nucleotides, the CDR3 is TGCAGTGCTAGATCAGGACAGGGACTCAATGAGCAGTTCTTC. It codes for CSARSGQGLNEQFF.

The CDR3 nucleotides are TGTGCCAGCAGCCGGACCCCGGGGAGCGACACCATATATTTT. This sequence encodes CASSRTPGSDTIYF. The gene calls are TRBV7-2 and TRBJ1-3; D is undetermined. The CDR3 extends over 14 amino acids. Trimming took 5 bases from V and 8 from J, leaving 16 bases between them. CDR1 and CDR2 (germline): SGHTA, FQGNSA.

In its sample, this clonotype was seen many times. The CDR3 reads CASTYGTWPKWEQYF. CDR3 bases: TGTGCCAGCACCTACGGGACATGGCCAAAGTGGGAGCAGTACTTC. V and J are TRBV28 and TRBJ2-7; maybe TRBD1 (6 bases). From germline, CDR1 is MDHEN and CDR2 SYDVKM. The CDR3 runs 15 residues. Trimming removed 7 bases from V and 7 bases from J, with 23 bases in between.

This clonotype was observed many times. CDR3 bases: TGTGCCAGTAGTGGTAGCGGGGGGACAGATACGCAGTATTTT. Translation gives CASSGSGGTDTQYF. The rearrangement uses TRBV19 and TRBJ2-3; 10 bases fit TRBD2. CDR1 LNHDA and CDR2 SQIVND come from the germline V gene (reference sequence). CDR3 length equals 14 residues. V shed 5 bases, J shed 3 bases, and the junction held 2 bases outside the gene matches. Drawing the rest from reference TRBV19 and TRBJ2-3, the complete variable domain is DGGITQSPKYLFRKEGQNVTLSCEQNLNHDAMYWYRQDPGQGLRLIYYSQIVNDFQKGDIAEGYSVSREKKESFPLTVTSAQKNPTAFYLCASSGSGGTDTQYFGPGTRLTVL.

This clonotype has more than one count but fewer than ten. J is TRBJ1-2 and V is TRBV4-3, with unresolved D. From germline, CDR1 is LGHNA and CDR2 YSLEER. Trimming pared 3 bases from V and 7 bases from J, leaving 9 bases between. The CDR3 length is 12 residues. The CDR3 region has the DNA TGCGCCAGCAGCCAGGCCCGGAGTGGCTACACCTTC. This codes for CASSQARSGYTF.

V usage is TRBV5-5 and J usage is TRBJ1-1; D perhaps matches TRBD1 (5 bases). With 5 bases removed from V and 1 base from J, the gap between germline ends came to 15 bases. Germline-derived CDR1 and CDR2 are SGHKS and YYEKEE (reference sequence). The CDR3 runs 15 residues. CDR3 nucleotide sequence: TGTGCCAGCAGTCTATTTTCAGGACAGAACACTGAAGCTTTCTTT. Protein: CASSLFSGQNTEAFF.

The CDR3 DNA is TGTGCCAGCAGTACCGGGACAGAGAATCAGCCCCAGCATTTT. This sequence encodes CASSTGTENQPQHF. V is TRBV6-2 or TRBV6-3 and J is TRBJ1-5, with 7 nucleotides matching TRBD1. Germline CDR1 and CDR2: MNHEY and SVGEGT. This CDR3 spans 14 amino acids. The V gene end was trimmed by 5 bases and the J gene end by 4 bases; junction bases not matched to a gene: 5.

The V and J genes are TRBV4-2 and TRBJ2-4, with D maybe TRBD2 (5 bases). The CDR3 length is 17 residues. Trimming cost V 0 bases and J 3 bases, with 15 bases left between them. Germline CDR1 reads LGHNA; CDR2 reads YNFKEQ. The CDR3 DNA follows: TGTGCCAGCAGCCAAGATCGGGCTAGCTGGGGCAAAAACATTCAGTACTTC. This translates into CASSQDRASWGKNIQYF.

Only one count was recorded for this clonotype. The V gene is TRBV5-8, the J gene TRBJ1-2; D might be TRBD1 (5 bases). CDR3 length: 15 residues. Germline V gene sequence: CDR1 SGHTS, CDR2 YDEGEE. Trimming removed 0 bases at V and 0 bases at J, with 9 bases between. CDR3 DNA: TGTGCCAGCAGCTTGGTCGGGGGGACTAACTATGGCTACACCTTC. Its protein is CASSLVGGTNYGYTF.

In this sample, this clonotype turned up many times. This sequence joins TRBV7-9 and TRBJ1-6, with a possible D match to TRBD1 (5 bases). In germline, CDR1 is SEHNR, CDR2 FQNEAQ (reference sequence). There are 14 residues in the CDR3. The V gene lost 2 bases and the J gene lost 7 bases, with 9 bases spanning the gap. CDR3 nucleotide sequence: TGTGCCAGCAGCTTACAAGGGGAGAATTCACCCCTCCACTTT. As protein: CASSLQGENSPLHF.

This clonotype was counted only a few times. The chain is built from TRBV7-3 and TRBJ2-1; tentative D call: TRBD2 (6 bases). From germline, CDR1 is SGHTA and CDR2 FQGTGA. Trimming removed 1 base at V and 7 bases at J, with 8 bases between. The CDR3 runs 13 residues. The CDR3 DNA reads as TGTGCCAGCAGCTTAAGCGGGAAGAATGAGCAGTTCTTC. It specifies CASSLSGKNEQFF.